Presented here are 18 T cell receptor beta chains from one specimen sequenced in a study of memory CD8 T cells in hepatitis C reinfection. The assay was immunoSEQ multiplex PCR, and TCRdb's table has in-frame clones only and misses some. The table includes around 47,000 clones, 88% detected once. The sample's time point: peak reinfection, 3 to 8 weeks after reinfection detection. No in vitro expansion preceded TCR sequencing of the sorted cells. The specimen sequenced was naive CD8+ T cells sorted from blood. These receptors all come from a young man with hepatitis C virus infection.

The chain recombines TRBV19 with TRBJ2-1, with TRBD2 as a possible D gene (6 bases). Deletions cut 3 bases from V and 7 bases from J, with 10 bases between. Germline assignment: CDR1 LNHDA and CDR2 SQIVND (reference sequence). The length of the CDR3 is 13 residues. The chain's CDR3 is CASSIVAENEQFF. DNA of the CDR3: TGTGCCAGTAGTATCGTAGCGGAGAATGAGCAGTTCTTC.

The chain has TRBV9 and TRBJ2-2; D not resolved. Germline-derived CDR1 and CDR2 are SGDLS and YYNGEE. This CDR3 contains 15 residues. V lost 0 bases, J lost 4 bases, and 10 bases lay in between. The CDR3, as DNA: TGTGCCAGCAGCGTAGACTCGGCGGTCACCGGGGAGCTGTTTTTT. As protein: CASSVDSAVTGELFF.

The chain uses TRBV10-2 and TRBJ2-3, with 10 positions matching TRBD2. The V and J ends lost 5 bases and 5 bases, in that order; junction bases with no gene match: 10. CDR1 is WSHSY, CDR2 SAAADI, per germline. CDR3 length: 16 amino acids. CDR3 sequence (DNA): TGCGCCAGCAGTTTTCTACTAGCGGGATCAGAAGATACGCAGTATTTT. It translates to CASSFLLAGSEDTQYF.

The chain carries TRBV6-5 and TRBJ2-2; 11 positions agree with TRBD2. Germline V gives CDR1 MNHEY, CDR2 SVGAGI. V was pared by 4 bases and J by 7 bases, with 8 bases of the junction left unmatched. This CDR3 is 16 amino acids long. The CDR3 coding sequence is TGTGCCAGCAGTTTCTTAGCGGGAGGGCTGAGCGGGGAGCTGTTTTTT. The encoded protein is CASSFLAGGLSGELFF.

The gene calls are TRBV11-2 and TRBJ2-3; D may be TRBD1 (5 bases). V was pared by 5 bases and J by 2 bases, with 14 bases between. Germline CDR1 is SGHAT and CDR2 is FQNNGV. The CDR3 length is 15 residues. The CDR3 sequence: CASSLGAFNTDTQYF. CDR3 sequence (DNA): TGTGCCAGCAGCCTTGGGGCGTTCAACACAGATACGCAGTATTTT.

The chain employs TRBV6-1 and TRBJ2-5; D remains ambiguous. Trimming took 6 bases from V and 5 from J, leaving 13 bases between them. Per germline, CDR1 MNHNS and CDR2 SASEGT. The CDR3 has 13 amino acids. As DNA, the CDR3 is TGTGCCAGCAGCGCCGGTTTGATCGAGACCCAGTACTTC. Translation gives CASSAGLIETQYF.

V is TRBV5-1 and J is TRBJ2-4, with 12 bases fitting TRBD1. Germline V CDR1 and CDR2: SGHRS, YFSETQ. The CDR3 is 22 amino acids. V shed 3 bases and J 0 bases; nucleotides not matched to a gene: 19. CDR3 sequence reads: CASSSVPGQGADILLAKNIQYF. For the CDR3, the DNA is TGCGCCAGCAGCTCGGTCCCGGGACAGGGGGCTGATATTCTTTTAGCCAAAAACATTCAGTACTTC.

The chain employs TRBV27 and TRBJ2-1, with 10 nucleotides matching TRBD1. The CDR3 contains 14 residues. Germline CDR1 MNHEY, CDR2 SMNVEV (reference sequence). J gave up 5 bases and V 8 bases, and 6 bases lay outside the gene matches. CDR3 sequence: CASLTGGLNNEQFF. The DNA for the CDR3 is TGTGCCAGCTTGACAGGGGGCCTGAACAATGAGCAGTTCTTC.

The rearrangement uses TRBV9 and TRBJ1-2, with 7 bases identical to TRBD1. With V trimmed by 4 bases and J by 7 bases, 4 bases remained unmatched. There are 12 residues in the CDR3. CDR1 and CDR2 (germline): SGDLS, YYNGEE. CDR3 amino acids: CASSSQGTGYTF. CDR3 DNA sequence: TGTGCCAGCAGCTCACAGGGGACTGGCTACACCTTC.

The rearrangement uses TRBV5-1 and TRBJ2-3; 10 nucleotides match TRBD2. The CDR3 extends over 16 amino acids. Germline trimming cut 4 bases from V and 6 bases from J; bases unmatched to any gene: 11. Germline CDR1 reads SGHRS; CDR2 reads YFSETQ. CDR3 sequence: CASSPLGLAAVDTQYF. CDR3 nucleotides: TGCGCCAGCAGCCCCCTAGGACTAGCGGCCGTGGATACGCAGTATTTT.

The chain combines TRBV4-1 with TRBJ2-7, with unresolved D. The CDR3 is 13 residues long. Germline V gene sequence: CDR1 MGHRA, CDR2 YSYEKL. Trimming cost V 5 bases and J 4 bases, with 12 bases left between them. The CDR3 DNA follows: TGCGCCAGCAGCTCCCACCTAAAGTACGAGCAGTACTTC. Amino acids: CASSSHLKYEQYF.

The gene calls are TRBV30 and TRBJ1-2; weak D call: TRBD1 (6 bases). This CDR3 spans 14 amino acids. Between the trimmed V and J ends, which lost 0 bases and 3 bases, there was a span of 11 bases. Germline CDR1 is GTSNPN and CDR2 is SVGIG (reference sequence). DNA for the CDR3: TGTGCCTGGAGTGTACTAGGGGGGGACTATGGCTACACCTTC. Amino acid sequence: CAWSVLGGDYGYTF.

This clone was recorded a few times. This rearrangement joins TRBV5-6 to TRBJ1-1; unclear D gene. CDR3 length: 14 residues. Germline V gives CDR1 SGHDT, CDR2 YYEEEE. V gave up 0 bases and J gave up 1 base, with 7 bases separating them. CDR3 sequence: CASSLVAGNTEAFF. The CDR3 region has the DNA TGTGCCAGCAGCTTGGTCGCGGGGAACACTGAAGCTTTCTTT.

The genes are TRBV4-1 and TRBJ2-7; tentative D call: TRBD2 (6 bases). V lost 0 bases to trimming and J lost 0 bases, with 12 bases between them. Germline V lookup: CDR1 MGHRA, CDR2 YSYEKL. The CDR3 sequence is 16 residues long. The CDR3, as DNA: TGCGCCAGCAGCCAAGATAGGGGACTGATCTCCTACGAGCAGTACTTC. This sequence encodes CASSQDRGLISYEQYF.

The chain carries TRBV29-1 and TRBJ2-3; 12 positions match TRBD2. Germline V lookup: CDR1 SQVTM, CDR2 ANQGSEA. V shed 0 bases and J 5 bases; nucleotides not matched to a gene: 12. This CDR3 is 18 amino acids long. The CDR3 sequence is CSVEDLRSSGRAVDTQYF. CDR3 sequence (DNA): TGCAGCGTTGAAGATCTTCGGTCTAGCGGGAGGGCCGTAGATACGCAGTATTTT.

The chain has TRBV29-1 and TRBJ2-5; 9 bases map to TRBD2. Germline V CDR1 and CDR2: SQVTM, ANQGSEA. The CDR3 spans 15 residues. Losses at the gene ends were 4 bases for V and 1 base for J; bases not matched to a gene: 7. The CDR3 loop is CSVGDSGRLQETQYF. The DNA of the CDR3 is TGCAGCGTTGGGGATAGCGGGAGACTCCAAGAGACCCAGTACTTC. Full variable domain (rest looked up from reference TRBV29-1 and TRBJ2-5): SAVISQKPSRDICQRGTSLTIQCQVDSQVTMMFWYRQQPGQSLTLIATANQGSEATYESGFVIDKFPISRPNLTFSTLTVSNMSPEDSSIYLCSVGDSGRLQETQYFGPGTRLLVL.

This clone was seen a few times. V is TRBV7-9 and J is TRBJ1-2; no clear D gene. CDR1 is SEHNR and CDR2 is FQNEAQ in the germline V gene (reference sequence). The V end was cut by 0 bases, the J end by 0 bases, with 11 bases between. CDR3 length: 16 amino acids. CDR3 nucleotide sequence: TGTGCCAGCAGCTTAGCGGAGGGAGGATCTAACTATGGCTACACCTTC. It codes for CASSLAEGGSNYGYTF.

V is TRBV19 and J is TRBJ1-1; D is ambiguous. CDR3 length equals 11 residues. The germline V gene encodes CDR1 LNHDA and CDR2 SQIVND (reference sequence). V was shortened by 5 bases and J by 8 bases, with 9 bases between the two germline ends. The DNA of the CDR3 is TGTGCCAGTAGTGGTGGGCTAGAAGCTTTCTTT. Translating it yields CASSGGLEAFF. The variable domain in full, with the rest retrieved from reference TRBV19 and TRBJ1-1, is DGGITQSPKYLFRKEGQNVTLSCEQNLNHDAMYWYRQDPGQGLRLIYYSQIVNDFQKGDIAEGYSVSREKKESFPLTVTSAQKNPTAFYLCASSGGLEAFFGQGTRLTVV.